This T cell receptor beta chain was captured by sequencing in a study of identical twins. Study-wide results and caveats: Where beta out-of-frame sequences were concerned, excess twin sharing was weaker.

The V gene's germline CDR1 is SGDLS and CDR2 YYNGEE. The V end was cut by 0 bases, the J end by 4 bases, with 12 bases between. This CDR3 has 15 amino acids. In its sample, this clonotype was seen a few times. Its antigen is still unknown. TCRdb ran MiXCR on the 5' RACE reads and lists one entry per CDR3 protein. The data hold about 720,000 distinct CDR3 sequences, with 15% to 20% observed a single time. These same records also appear under a second study, on T cells expressing NK-cell markers.

This chain uses TRBV9 with TRBJ2-3; D is uncertain. The source material was PBMCs. This clonotype originated in a woman aged 18-29 years in good health. The CDR3 sequence: CASSVEGEASDTQYF. The CDR3 bases are TGTGCCAGCAGCGTAGAGGGCGAGGCTTCAGATACGCAGTATTTT.